The T cell receptor (beta chain) under discussion was sequenced for a study of cytomegalovirus exposure and HLA in healthy donors. Study-level results: Reportedly, cytomegalovirus status was diagnosed with high sensitivity and specificity.

Comment on this clone: Its specificity is not known.

Healthy bone marrow donors made up the cohort. Both 60 Vbeta primers and 13 Jbeta primers went into the PCR. TCRdb's copy holds only in-frame clones and misses some; the assay was immunoSEQ multiplex PCR. Of 130,000 or so clones in the sample, around 59% were seen once. CDR1 and CDR2 (germline): LNHDA, SQIVND (reference sequence). CDR3 length: 16 amino acids. V lost 1 base and J lost 0, with 10 bases in between. The source material was PBMCs. This TCR was recovered from a male donor in good health and CMV-seronegative. The rearrangement joins TRBV19 to TRBJ2-1, with D unresolved. CDR3 in DNA: TGTGCCAGTAGTATAGCGGCGGTCAGCTCCTACAATGAGCAGTTCTTC. Its protein product is CASSIAAVSSYNEQFF.